The next 9 T cell receptor beta chains were all read from a single sample in a study of blood T cells in healthy people across ages. With a J-beta primer mix and a sample-barcoded 5' primer, a second PCR ran about 7 to 11 cycles. Using its own MiXCR run on the 5' RACE reads, TCRdb lists one record per CDR3 protein. The sample carries some 930,000 distinct CDR3 sequences, roughly 28% recorded once. In addition, the sample was reused for a study of T cells of mothers and their children.

Sequencing input: blood. The receptors were sampled from a woman between 35 and 50 years old in good health.

This sequence joins TRBV12-3 or TRBV12-4 and TRBJ1-1; 7 bases fit TRBD1. The CDR3 sequence is 14 residues long. V lost 7 bases to trimming and J lost 1 base; unmatched junction nucleotides: 6. The chain's CDR3 is CASNPTGPNTEAFF. The CDR3 bases are TGTGCCAGCAACCCGACAGGGCCGAACACTGAAGCTTTCTTT.

This clonotype has at least ten counts. V gene TRBV7-3 combines with J gene TRBJ1-1; D is unclear. Germline assignment: CDR1 SGHTA and CDR2 FQGTGA. Trimming shortened V by 4 bases and J by 7 bases, and 13 bases separated the two germline ends. This CDR3 region has 13 residues. The CDR3 here is CASSSYSEGEAFF. The CDR3 bases are TGTGCCAGCAGCTCTTACAGTGAGGGTGAAGCTTTCTTT.

This clonotype was recorded many times. This chain joins TRBV10-3 and TRBJ2-7; no clear D. V was clipped by 6 bases and J by 3 bases, with 18 bases between them. Germline CDR1 is ENHRY and CDR2 is SYGVKD. This CDR3 contains 15 residues. Here the CDR3 reads CAISPPTQGVYEQYF. In DNA form, the CDR3 reads TGTGCCATCAGCCCCCCGACCCAAGGCGTCTACGAGCAGTACTTC.

V usage is TRBV20-1 and J usage is TRBJ2-3; 9 nucleotides agree with TRBD2. Germline V gene lookup returns CDR1 DFQATT and CDR2 SNEGSKA (reference sequence). The CDR3 totals 13 residues. The CDR3 bases are TGCAGCAGACTAGCGGCAGGTACAGATACGCAGTATTTT. Its translation: CSRLAAGTDTQYF.

The chain recombines TRBV5-1 with TRBJ2-5; D not certain. The V end lost 4 bases, the J end lost 7 bases, and 17 bases lay between the germline ends. From germline, CDR1 is SGHRS and CDR2 YFSETQ. This CDR3 region has 14 residues. The CDR3 DNA sequence: TGCGCCAGCAGCCCGGCATCCCGCCCGGGGACCCAGTACTTC. Protein product: CASSPASRPGTQYF.

In its sample, this clonotype was seen once. This chain uses TRBV5-1 with TRBJ2-2, with D perhaps TRBD2 (6 bases). From germline, CDR1 is SGHRS and CDR2 YFSETQ. CDR3 length: 14 amino acids. Deletions cut 4 bases from V and 4 bases from J, with 11 bases between. The CDR3 loop is CASSLGGLTGELFF. In DNA form, the CDR3 reads TGCGCCAGCAGCCTCGGGGGACTCACCGGGGAGCTGTTTTTT.

The sample holds many counts of this clonotype. The chain carries TRBV29-1 and TRBJ2-7; D is perhaps TRBD2 (5 bases). Looked up from germline, CDR1 is SQVTM and CDR2 is ANQGSEA. Trimming pared 7 bases from V and 2 bases from J, leaving 15 bases between. The CDR3 extends over 13 amino acids. CDR3 DNA: TGCAGCGCCCTACAAGCGGTCCCCTACGAGCAGTACTTC. The encoded protein is CSALQAVPYEQYF.

The chain carries TRBV27 and TRBJ2-4; the match to TRBD1 covers 7 bases. V dropped 5 bases and J dropped 0; count of bases not matched to a gene: 13. CDR3 size: 18 residues. CDR1 is MNHEY and CDR2 is SMNVEV in the germline V gene (reference sequence). Written as DNA, the CDR3 is TGTGCCAGCAGTCCGACCCTGGGACAGTCACTAGCCAAAAACATTCAGTACTTC. As protein: CASSPTLGQSLAKNIQYF.

The chain couples TRBV13 to TRBJ1-1; 10 nucleotides align to TRBD1. The CDR3 totals 14 residues. CDR1 is PRHDT, CDR2 FYEKMQ, per germline (reference sequence). Trimming at V came to 5 bases and at J to 4 bases, leaving 4 bases not matched to a gene. CDR3 DNA: TGTGCCAGCAGCACATGGACAGGGGGCACTGAAGCTTTCTTT. Encoded protein: CASSTWTGGTEAFF.